This T cell receptor (beta chain) was retrieved from a study of control samples from healthy donors and cancer patients. Profiled with immunoSEQ multiplex PCR; TCRdb holds only in-frame clones, not every one. Counted here are some 40,000 clones, roughly 94% occurring once; the ten biggest clones make up approximately 24%. Germline V lookup: CDR1 SGHTA, CDR2 FQGNSA. The CDR3 is made up of 12 amino acids. V lost 1 base to trimming and J lost 10 bases, with 5 bases between them. This chain joins TRBV7-2 and TRBJ1-6; D is undetermined. Sample: blood. The TCR sequence derives from a man aged 55-75 years in good health. The CDR3 sequence is CASSLERSPLHF. The CDR3, as DNA: TGTGCCAGCAGCTTAGAGAGATCACCCCTCCACTTT.